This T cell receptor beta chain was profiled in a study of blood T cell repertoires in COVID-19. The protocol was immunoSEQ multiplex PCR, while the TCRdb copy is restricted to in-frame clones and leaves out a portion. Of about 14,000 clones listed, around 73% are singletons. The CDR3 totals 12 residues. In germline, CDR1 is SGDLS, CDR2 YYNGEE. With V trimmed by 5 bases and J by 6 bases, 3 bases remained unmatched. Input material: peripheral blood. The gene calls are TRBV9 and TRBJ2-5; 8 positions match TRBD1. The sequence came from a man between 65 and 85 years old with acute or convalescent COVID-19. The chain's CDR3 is CASSTGGQTQYF. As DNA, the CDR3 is TGTGCCAGCAGTACAGGGGGACAGACCCAGTACTTC.